The 14 T cell receptor beta chains listed next were all sequenced from one sample in a study of human T cells and chemical hapten exposure. Regarding time point: pre-sensitization, week 0. Treatment indicated: therapeutic diphenylcyclopropenone sensitization with weekly scalp DPC. TCRdb used MiXCR to reprocess the RACE reads, holding one entry per CDR3 protein. The table has 250,000 to 300,000 distinct CDR3 sequences, about 7.7% seen once. The material was whole blood, obtained in connection with sensitization to the hapten diphenylcyclopropenone (DPC). These receptors all stem from a man younger than 35 with alopecia areata. Some clones in this sample may be carry-over from other donors' samples.

This clonotype appeared many times. The chain is built from TRBV29-1 and TRBJ2-5, with TRBD1 matching over 8 bases. The ends lost 3 bases at V and 4 bases at J; junction bases unmatched: 4. The CDR3 extends over 13 amino acids. Germline V gene sequence: CDR1 SQVTM, CDR2 ANQGSEA. The CDR3 region is CSVEGQGAETQYF. CDR3 bases: TGCAGCGTTGAGGGCCAGGGGGCAGAGACCCAGTACTTC.

At least ten counts were recorded for this clonotype. The V and J genes are TRBV6-5 and TRBJ1-2; possible D gene TRBD1, 5 bases. Germline CDR1 and CDR2: MNHEY and SVGAGI. V lost 4 bases and J 0 bases, leaving 6 bases between the germline ends. The CDR3 consists of 13 residues. CDR3 residues: CASSLQANYGYTF. The CDR3 region has the DNA TGTGCCAGCAGTTTACAGGCTAACTATGGCTACACCTTC.

The table lists this clonotype with many counts. J is TRBJ1-6 and V is TRBV20-1, with D unresolved. Germline V gives CDR1 DFQATT, CDR2 SNEGSKA (reference sequence). The CDR3 spans 14 residues. The V end was cut by 1 base, the J end by 3 bases, with 7 bases between. CDR3 DNA sequence: TGCAGTGCTAGAGGGAGCTTCTATAATTCACCCCTCCACTTT. Its protein product is CSARGSFYNSPLHF.

This clonotype was detected many times. The chain uses TRBV9 and TRBJ2-1; D remains unclear. V was trimmed by 3 bases and J by 0 bases, leaving 10 bases between them. The germline gives CDR1 SGDLS, CDR2 YYNGEE. The CDR3 is made up of 15 amino acids. CDR3 sequence: CASSGPARSYNEQFF. CDR3 sequence (DNA): TGTGCCAGCAGCGGTCCGGCTCGCTCCTACAATGAGCAGTTCTTC.

This clonotype was detected ten times or more. This sequence joins TRBV7-9 and TRBJ2-3; TRBD2 might be the D (5 bases). The CDR3 sequence is 14 residues long. The germline gives CDR1 SEHNR, CDR2 FQNEAQ (reference sequence). Trimming took 1 base from V and 2 from J, leaving 7 bases between them. The CDR3 sequence is CASSLELDTDTQYF. The CDR3, as DNA: TGTGCCAGCAGCTTAGAACTAGACACAGATACGCAGTATTTT. Variable domain in full (rest from reference TRBV7-9 and TRBJ2-3): DTGVSQNPRHKITKRGQNVTFRCDPISEHNRLYWYRQTLGQGPEFLTYFQNEAQLEKSRLLSDRFSAERPKGSFSTLEIQRTEQGDSAMYLCASSLELDTDTQYFGPGTRLTVL.

This sequence joins TRBV4-2 and TRBJ2-3; D perhaps matches TRBD1 (5 bases). V lost 3 bases, J lost 4 bases, and 8 bases lay in between. Germline CDR1 is LGHNA and CDR2 is YNFKEQ. CDR3 length: 13 residues. The CDR3 reads CASSQEQADTQYF. The CDR3 DNA reads as TGTGCCAGCAGCCAGGAACAGGCAGATACGCAGTATTTT.

This chain connects TRBV9 to TRBJ2-1; 8 bases align to TRBD2. The CDR3 spans 18 residues. Germline assignment: CDR1 SGDLS and CDR2 YYNGEE. Unmatched junction bases numbered 11, after V lost 0 bases and J lost 3 bases. The CDR3 DNA reads as TGTGCCAGCAGCGTAGGTTCCGCGGGGGGAAACGTCTACAATGAGCAGTTCTTC. Protein product: CASSVGSAGGNVYNEQFF.

This clonotype was picked up a small number of times. The J gene is TRBJ1-5, the V gene TRBV20-1; no definite D call. CDR1 and CDR2 from the germline V gene are DFQATT and SNEGSKA (reference sequence). The CDR3 contains 12 residues. V was shortened by 7 bases and J by 2 bases, with 9 bases between the two germline ends. The CDR3 DNA reads TGCAGTGTATTAGGTGGCAATCAGCCCCAGCATTTT. As protein: CSVLGGNQPQHF.

This clonotype was seen ten or more times. The chain uses TRBV29-1 and TRBJ2-5, with D unclear. CDR1 is SQVTM and CDR2 is ANQGSEA in the germline V gene. V lost 4 bases and J 3 bases, leaving 6 bases between the germline ends. The CDR3 runs to 11 residues. The chain's CDR3 is CSVVVKETQYF. The CDR3 coding sequence is TGCAGCGTTGTAGTCAAAGAGACCCAGTACTTC.

This clonotype was counted only a few times. The V and J genes are TRBV9 and TRBJ1-2; D may be TRBD1 (5 bases). V was cut by 0 bases and J by 4 bases, with 7 bases left in between. Germline assignment: CDR1 SGDLS and CDR2 YYNGEE. The CDR3 totals 13 residues. The CDR3 is CASSVGGVYGYTF. The CDR3, as DNA: TGTGCCAGCAGCGTAGGAGGGGTCTATGGCTACACCTTC.

This clonotype was found many times. This chain uses TRBV10-3 with TRBJ1-2, with D possibly being TRBD1 (6 bases). This CDR3 comprises 12 residues. V lost 3 bases and J 11 bases, leaving 13 bases between the germline ends. The germline V gene has CDR1 ENHRY and CDR2 SYGVKD. The CDR3, as DNA: TGTGCCATCAGTGATAGCCGACAGGAGTACACCTTC. Amino acid sequence: CAISDSRQEYTF.

At least ten counts were recorded for this clonotype. The rearrangement joins TRBV18 to TRBJ2-6; no definite D call. This CDR3 contains 13 residues. Germline assignment: CDR1 KGHSH and CDR2 LQKENI. Trimming left V 8 bases short and J 1 base short, with 6 bases between. In DNA, the CDR3 is TGTGCCAGCAGTCCTTCTGGGGCCAACGTCCTGACTTTC. Encoded protein: CASSPSGANVLTF.

Ten or more counts support this clonotype. The V call is TRBV19, the J call TRBJ1-4, with D perhaps matching TRBD1 (5 bases). The germline CDR1 and CDR2 sequences are LNHDA and SQIVND (reference sequence). The germline V and J ends were trimmed by 4 bases and 6 bases, with 9 bases remaining between them. CDR3 size: 13 residues. This CDR3 is CASSTQGDEKLFF. CDR3 nucleotides: TGTGCCAGTAGTACCCAAGGGGATGAAAAACTGTTTTTT.

V usage is TRBV5-1 and J usage is TRBJ2-1, with 9 positions matching TRBD1. This CDR3 spans 16 amino acids. In germline, CDR1 is SGHRS, CDR2 YFSETQ. Trimming at V came to 4 bases and at J to 1 base, leaving 6 bases not matched to a gene. Here the CDR3 DNA reads TGCGCCAGCAGCAGAGAGACAGGGGGGTCCTACAATGAGCAGTTCTTC. Translating it yields CASSRETGGSYNEQFF.